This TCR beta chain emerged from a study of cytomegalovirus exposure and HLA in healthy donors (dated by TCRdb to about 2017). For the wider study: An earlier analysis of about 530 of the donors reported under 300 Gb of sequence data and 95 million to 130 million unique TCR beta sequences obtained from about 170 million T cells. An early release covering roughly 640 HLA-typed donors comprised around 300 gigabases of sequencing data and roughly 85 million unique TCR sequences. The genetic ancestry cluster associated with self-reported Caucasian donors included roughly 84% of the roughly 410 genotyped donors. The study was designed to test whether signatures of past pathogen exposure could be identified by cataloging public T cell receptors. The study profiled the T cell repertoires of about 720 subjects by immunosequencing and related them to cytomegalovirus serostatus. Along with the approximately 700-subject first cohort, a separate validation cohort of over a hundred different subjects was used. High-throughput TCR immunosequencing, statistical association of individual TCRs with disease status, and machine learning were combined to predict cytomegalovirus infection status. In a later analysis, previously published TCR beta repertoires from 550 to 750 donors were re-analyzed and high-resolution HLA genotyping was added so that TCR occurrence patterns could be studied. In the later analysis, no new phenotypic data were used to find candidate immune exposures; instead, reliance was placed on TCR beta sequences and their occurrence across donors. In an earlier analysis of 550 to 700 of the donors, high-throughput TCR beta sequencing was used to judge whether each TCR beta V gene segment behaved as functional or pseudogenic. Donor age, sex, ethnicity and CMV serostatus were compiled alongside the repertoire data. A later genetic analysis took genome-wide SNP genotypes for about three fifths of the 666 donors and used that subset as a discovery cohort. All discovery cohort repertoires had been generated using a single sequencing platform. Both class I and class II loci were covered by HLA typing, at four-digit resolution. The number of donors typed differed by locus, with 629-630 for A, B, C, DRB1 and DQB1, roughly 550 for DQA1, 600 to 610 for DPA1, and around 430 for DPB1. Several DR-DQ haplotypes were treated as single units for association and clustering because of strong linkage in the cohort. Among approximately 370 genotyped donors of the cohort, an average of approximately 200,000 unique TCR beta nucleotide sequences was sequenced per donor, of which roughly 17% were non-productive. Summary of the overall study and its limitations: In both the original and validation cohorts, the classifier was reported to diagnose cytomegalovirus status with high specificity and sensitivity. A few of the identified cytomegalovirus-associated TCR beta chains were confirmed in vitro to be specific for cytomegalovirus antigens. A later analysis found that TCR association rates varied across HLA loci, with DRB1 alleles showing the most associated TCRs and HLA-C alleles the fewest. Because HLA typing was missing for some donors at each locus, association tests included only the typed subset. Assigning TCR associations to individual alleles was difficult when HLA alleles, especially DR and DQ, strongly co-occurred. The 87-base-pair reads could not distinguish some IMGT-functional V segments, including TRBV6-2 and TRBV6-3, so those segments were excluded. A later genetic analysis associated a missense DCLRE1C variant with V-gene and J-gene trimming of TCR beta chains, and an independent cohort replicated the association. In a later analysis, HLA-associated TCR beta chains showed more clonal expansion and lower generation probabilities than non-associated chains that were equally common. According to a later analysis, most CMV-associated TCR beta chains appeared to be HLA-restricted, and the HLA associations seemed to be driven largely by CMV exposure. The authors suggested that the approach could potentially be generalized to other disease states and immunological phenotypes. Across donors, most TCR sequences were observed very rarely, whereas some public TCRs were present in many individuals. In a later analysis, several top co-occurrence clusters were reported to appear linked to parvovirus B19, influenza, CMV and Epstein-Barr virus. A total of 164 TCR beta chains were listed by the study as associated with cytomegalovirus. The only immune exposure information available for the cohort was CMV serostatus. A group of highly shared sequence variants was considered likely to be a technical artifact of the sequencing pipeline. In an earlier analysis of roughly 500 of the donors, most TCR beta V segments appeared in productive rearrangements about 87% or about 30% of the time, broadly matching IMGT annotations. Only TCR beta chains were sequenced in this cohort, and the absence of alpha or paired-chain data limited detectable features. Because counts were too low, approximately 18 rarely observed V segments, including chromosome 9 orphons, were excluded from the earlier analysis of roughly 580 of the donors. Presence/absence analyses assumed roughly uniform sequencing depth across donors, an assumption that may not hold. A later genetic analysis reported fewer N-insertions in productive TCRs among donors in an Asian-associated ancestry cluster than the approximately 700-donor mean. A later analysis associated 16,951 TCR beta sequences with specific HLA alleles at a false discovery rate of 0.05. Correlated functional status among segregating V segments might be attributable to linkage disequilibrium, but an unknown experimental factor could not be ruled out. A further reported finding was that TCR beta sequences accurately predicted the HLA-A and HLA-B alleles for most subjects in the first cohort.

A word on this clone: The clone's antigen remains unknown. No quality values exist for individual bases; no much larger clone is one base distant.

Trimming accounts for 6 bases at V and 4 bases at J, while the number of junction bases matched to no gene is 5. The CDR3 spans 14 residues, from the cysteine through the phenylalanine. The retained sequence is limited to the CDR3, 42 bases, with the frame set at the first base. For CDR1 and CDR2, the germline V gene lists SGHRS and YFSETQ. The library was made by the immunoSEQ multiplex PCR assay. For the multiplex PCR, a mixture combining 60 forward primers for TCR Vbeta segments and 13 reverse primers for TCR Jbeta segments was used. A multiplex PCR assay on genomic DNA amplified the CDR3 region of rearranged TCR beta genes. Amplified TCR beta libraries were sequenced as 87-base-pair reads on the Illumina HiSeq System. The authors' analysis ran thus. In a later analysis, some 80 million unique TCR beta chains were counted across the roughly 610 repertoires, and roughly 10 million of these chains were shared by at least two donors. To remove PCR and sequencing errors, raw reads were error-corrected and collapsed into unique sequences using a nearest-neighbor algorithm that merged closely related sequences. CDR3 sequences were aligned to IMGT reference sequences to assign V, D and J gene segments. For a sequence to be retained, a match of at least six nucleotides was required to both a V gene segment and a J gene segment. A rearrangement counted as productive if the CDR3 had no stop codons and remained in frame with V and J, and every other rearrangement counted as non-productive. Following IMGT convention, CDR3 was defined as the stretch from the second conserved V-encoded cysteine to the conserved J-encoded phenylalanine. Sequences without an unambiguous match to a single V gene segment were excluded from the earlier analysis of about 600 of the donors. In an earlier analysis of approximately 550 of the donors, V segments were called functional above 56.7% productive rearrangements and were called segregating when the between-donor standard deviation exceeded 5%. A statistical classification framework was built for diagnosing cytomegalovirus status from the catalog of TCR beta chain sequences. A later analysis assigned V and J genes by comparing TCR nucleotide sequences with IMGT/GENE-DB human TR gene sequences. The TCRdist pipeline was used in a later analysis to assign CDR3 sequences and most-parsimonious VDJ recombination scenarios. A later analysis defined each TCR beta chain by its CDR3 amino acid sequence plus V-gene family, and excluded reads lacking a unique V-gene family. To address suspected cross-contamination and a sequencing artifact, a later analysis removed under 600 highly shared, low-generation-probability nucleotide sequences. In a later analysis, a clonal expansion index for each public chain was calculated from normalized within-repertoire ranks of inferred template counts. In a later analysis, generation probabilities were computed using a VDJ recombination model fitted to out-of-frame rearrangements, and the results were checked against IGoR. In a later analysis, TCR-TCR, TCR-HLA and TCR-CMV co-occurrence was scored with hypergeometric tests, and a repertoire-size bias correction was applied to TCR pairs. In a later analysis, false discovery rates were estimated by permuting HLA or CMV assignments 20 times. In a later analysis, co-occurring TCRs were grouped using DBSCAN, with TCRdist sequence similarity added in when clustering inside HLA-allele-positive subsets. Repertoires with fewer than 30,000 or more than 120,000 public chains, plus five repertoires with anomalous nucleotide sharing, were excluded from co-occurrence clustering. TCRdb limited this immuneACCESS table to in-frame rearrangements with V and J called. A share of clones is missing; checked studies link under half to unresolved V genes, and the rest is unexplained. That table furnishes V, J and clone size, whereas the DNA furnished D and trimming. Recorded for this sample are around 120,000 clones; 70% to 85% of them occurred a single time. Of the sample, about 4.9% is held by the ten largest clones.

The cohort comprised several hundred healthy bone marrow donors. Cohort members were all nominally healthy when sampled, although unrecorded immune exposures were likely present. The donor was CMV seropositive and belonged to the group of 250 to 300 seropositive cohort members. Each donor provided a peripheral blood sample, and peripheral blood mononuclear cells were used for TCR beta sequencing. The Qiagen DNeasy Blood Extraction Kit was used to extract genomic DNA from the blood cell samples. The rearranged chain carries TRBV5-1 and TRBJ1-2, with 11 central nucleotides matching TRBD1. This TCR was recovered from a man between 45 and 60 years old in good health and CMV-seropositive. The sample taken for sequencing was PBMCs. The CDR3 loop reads CASTGQGVGYGYTF. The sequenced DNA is TGCGCCAGCACGGGACAGGGGGTTGGCTATGGCTACACCTTC.